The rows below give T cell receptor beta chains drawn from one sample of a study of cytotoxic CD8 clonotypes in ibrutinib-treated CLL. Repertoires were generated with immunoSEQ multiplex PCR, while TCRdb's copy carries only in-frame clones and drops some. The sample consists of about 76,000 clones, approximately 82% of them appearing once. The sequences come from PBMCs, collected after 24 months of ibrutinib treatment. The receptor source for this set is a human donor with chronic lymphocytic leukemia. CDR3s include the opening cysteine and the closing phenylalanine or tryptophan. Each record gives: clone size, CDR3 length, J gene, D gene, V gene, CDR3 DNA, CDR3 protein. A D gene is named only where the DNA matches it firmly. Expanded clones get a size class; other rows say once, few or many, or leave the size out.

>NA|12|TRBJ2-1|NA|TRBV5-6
TGTGCCAGCAGCTTGCGGTACAATGAGCAGTTCTTC
CASSLRYNEQFF
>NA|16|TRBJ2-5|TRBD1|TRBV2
TGTGCCAGCAGTGAAGCGCTTCCAGGGGGCCGGGAGACCCAGTACTTC
CASSEALPGGRETQYF
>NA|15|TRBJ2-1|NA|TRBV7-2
TGTGCCAGCAGCTTAGGAAGGACCTCCTACAATGAGCAGTTCTTC
CASSLGRTSYNEQFF
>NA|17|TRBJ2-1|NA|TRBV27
TGTGCCAGCAGTTTATCGGTTACTAGTGTGTCCTACAATGAGCAGTTCTTC
CASSLSVTSVSYNEQFF
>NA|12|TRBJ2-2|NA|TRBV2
TGTGCCAGCATCGCAGGCTACGGGGAGCTGTTTTTT
CASIAGYGELFF
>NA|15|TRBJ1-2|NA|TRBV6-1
TGTGCCAGCAGTGAAGCGGTAGACCCCTACTCTGGCTACACCTTC
CASSEAVDPYSGYTF
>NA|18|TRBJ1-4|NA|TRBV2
TGTGCCAGCAGTGAAGAGTGGGAGGGGTGGGCAACTAATGAAAAACTGTTTTTT
CASSEEWEGWATNEKLFF
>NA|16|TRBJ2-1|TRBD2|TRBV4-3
TGCGCCAGCAGCCAAGATATAGCGGGAACCGACAATGAGCAGTTCTTC
CASSQDIAGTDNEQFF
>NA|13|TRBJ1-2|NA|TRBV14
TGTGCCAGCAGCCAAGGGACGAACTATGGCTACACCTTC
CASSQGTNYGYTF
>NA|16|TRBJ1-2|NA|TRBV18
TGTGCCAGCTCACCTAAAACAGACCCCACGAACTATGGCTACACCTTC
CASSPKTDPTNYGYTF
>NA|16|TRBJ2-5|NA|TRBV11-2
TGTGCCAGCAGCCCAAGGTGGGGTTACGGTCAAGAGACCCAGTACTTC
CASSPRWGYGQETQYF
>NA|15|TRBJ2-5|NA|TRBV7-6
TGTGCCAGCAGCTTAGTTGCAACAGGGAAACCGACCCAGTACTTC
CASSLVATGKPTQYF
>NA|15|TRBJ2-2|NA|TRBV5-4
TGTGCCAGCAGCTTGGATTCATCGCTCACCGGGGAGCTGTTTTTT
CASSLDSSLTGELFF
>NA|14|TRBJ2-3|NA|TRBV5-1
TGCGCCAGCAGCTTAGGAGGGGGGGCAGATACGCAGTATTTT
CASSLGGGADTQYF
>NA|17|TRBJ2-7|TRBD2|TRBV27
TGTGCCAGTCAGACTAGCGGGAGACGACCCGGCACCTACGAGCAGTACTTC
CASQTSGRRPGTYEQYF
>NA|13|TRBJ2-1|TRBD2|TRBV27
TGTGCCAGCGGATTAGCGGGGTACAATGAGCAGTTCTTC
CASGLAGYNEQFF
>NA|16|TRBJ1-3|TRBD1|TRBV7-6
TGTGCCAGCAGCTTAGGAAGGTCAGGGGGCGGAAACACCATATATTTT
CASSLGRSGGGNTIYF
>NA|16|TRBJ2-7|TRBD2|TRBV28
TGTGCCAGCAGTTACCGCATCGCGGGACTACCCTACGAGCAGTACTTC
CASSYRIAGLPYEQYF
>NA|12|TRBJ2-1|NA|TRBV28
TGTGCCAGCAGTCCTAATTACAATGAGCAGTTCTTC
CASSPNYNEQFF
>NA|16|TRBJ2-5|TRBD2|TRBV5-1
TGCGCCAGCAGCTTGGTTGCGGGAGGGCCTTCGGAGACCCAGTACTTC
CASSLVAGGPSETQYF
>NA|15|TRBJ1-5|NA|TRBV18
TGTGCCAGCTCATCTTCAGGGGCGAGCAATCAGCCCCAGCATTTT
CASSSSGASNQPQHF
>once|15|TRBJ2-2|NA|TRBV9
TGTGCCAGCAGCGTAGGACTAGTCGGGGCCGGGGAGCTGTTTTTT
CASSVGLVGAGELFF
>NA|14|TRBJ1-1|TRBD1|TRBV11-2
TGTGCCAGCAGCACCCTACAGGGGTTGACTGAAGCTTTCTTT
CASSTLQGLTEAFF
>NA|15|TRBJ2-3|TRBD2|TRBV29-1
TGCAGCGCCCCGTCTAGCGGAGCTGTTACAGATACGCAGTATTTT
CSAPSSGAVTDTQYF
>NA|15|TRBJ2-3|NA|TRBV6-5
TGTGCCAGCAGTCCGTTCCCAGAGGAGACAGATACGCAGTATTTT
CASSPFPEETDTQYF
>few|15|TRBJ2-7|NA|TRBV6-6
TGTGCCAGCAGTTACTCTCGGACAGCCTCCTACGAGCAGTACTTC
CASSYSRTASYEQYF
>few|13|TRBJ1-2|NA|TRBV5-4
TGTGCCGGAGGGTCCGGGGCTGACTATGGCTACACCTTC
CAGGSGADYGYTF
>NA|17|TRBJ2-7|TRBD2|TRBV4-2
TGTGCCAGCAGCCAAGTCGGCGCGGGAGGGGACTCCTACGAGCAGTACTTC
CASSQVGAGGDSYEQYF
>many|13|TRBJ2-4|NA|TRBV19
TGTGCCAGTAGTCCGGGGACTCTAAACATTCAGTACTTC
CASSPGTLNIQYF
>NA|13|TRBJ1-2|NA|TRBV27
TGTGCCAGCAGTTGGGGCAGGTTCGGTGGCTACACCTTC
CASSWGRFGGYTF
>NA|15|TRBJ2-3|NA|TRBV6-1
TGTGCCAGCAGTCCGGGCCGACTAAGCACAGATACGCAGTATTTT
CASSPGRLSTDTQYF
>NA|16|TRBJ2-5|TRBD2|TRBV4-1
TGCGCCAGCAGCCAGCCCCCTCCCGCGGGAGGGGAGACCCAGTACTTC
CASSQPPPAGGETQYF
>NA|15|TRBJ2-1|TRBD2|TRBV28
TGTGCCAGCAGTGGGACTAGCGGAAACTACAATGAGCAGTTCTTC
CASSGTSGNYNEQFF
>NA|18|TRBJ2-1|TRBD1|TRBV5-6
TGTGCCAGCAGCTTGCCCCCCCGTGGGACAGGGGAGGGGAATGAGCAGTTCTTC
CASSLPPRGTGEGNEQFF
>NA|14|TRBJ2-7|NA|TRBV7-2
TGTGCCAGCAGCTCATGGGGTTTTTCCTACGAGCAGTACTTC
CASSSWGFSYEQYF
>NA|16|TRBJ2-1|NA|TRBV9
TGTGCCAGCAGCCCCAGACCGAGAAGGGACGTCAATGAGCAGTTCTTC
CASSPRPRRDVNEQFF
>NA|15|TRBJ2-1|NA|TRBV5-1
TGCGCCAGCAGCGCAATTAGCGGATTCTACAATGAGCAGTTCTTC
CASSAISGFYNEQFF
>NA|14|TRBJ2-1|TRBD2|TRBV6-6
TGTGCCAGCAGTAGCGGGAGGGCTGGCAATGAGCAGTTCTTC
CASSSGRAGNEQFF
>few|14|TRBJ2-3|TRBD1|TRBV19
TGTGCCAGTAGGCGGACAGGGAACTCAGATACGCAGTATTTT
CASRRTGNSDTQYF
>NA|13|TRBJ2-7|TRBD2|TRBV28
TGTGCCAGCATTCCTGGGAGGGTGGGCGAGCAGTACTTC
CASIPGRVGEQYF
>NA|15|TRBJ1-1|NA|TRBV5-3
TGTGCCAGATGTCTCACGACGGATAAGAACACTGAAGCTTTCTTT
CARCLTTDKNTEAFF